What follows are 22 T cell receptor beta chains derived from one specimen sequenced in a study of blood T cell repertoires in COVID-19 (dated by TCRdb to 2020 to 2022). Library creation used the immunoSEQ multiplex PCR assay. The table comes from immuneACCESS by way of TCRdb, which keeps in-frame sequences with V and J called. Part of the clones is missing from these tables; in studies checked, under half for an unresolved V gene and the rest for unknown reasons. Here the sample has approximately 180,000 clones; roughly nine tenths occur a single time. The ten largest clones represent roughly a fifth of the sample. Material: peripheral blood. These receptors were obtained from a man aged 55-75 years with active or convalescent COVID-19.

This clone was recorded only once. V gene TRBV11-2 combines with J gene TRBJ2-1; TRBD2 might be the D (5 bases). The CDR3 length is 16 residues. CDR1 is SGHAT and CDR2 is FQNNGV in the germline V gene. V was pared by 4 bases and J by 2 bases, with 15 bases between. The CDR3 here is CASSSYRGRTYNEQFF. CDR3 nucleotide sequence: TGTGCCAGCAGCTCATACCGGGGTAGAACCTACAATGAGCAGTTCTTC.

This chain connects TRBV5-6 to TRBJ1-2; D uncertain. Germline loops: CDR1 SGHDT, CDR2 YYEEEE. Between the trimmed V and J ends, which lost 0 bases and 1 base, there was a span of 16 bases. The CDR3 is made up of 17 amino acids. CDR3 sequence: CASSLAGSGFFNYGYTF. Written as DNA, the CDR3 is TGTGCCAGCAGCTTGGCCGGGAGCGGATTCTTTAACTATGGCTACACCTTC.

This chain connects TRBV19 to TRBJ1-2, with TRBD1 matching 10 bases. Germline loops: CDR1 LNHDA, CDR2 SQIVND (reference sequence). Trimming cost V 5 bases and J 6 bases; bases outside gene matches: 6. The CDR3 is made up of 14 amino acids. CDR3 region: CASSPGQGSDGYTF. CDR3 DNA sequence: TGTGCCAGTAGTCCGGGACAGGGGTCGGATGGCTACACCTTC. The entire variable domain, with the rest obtained from reference TRBV19 and TRBJ1-2, is as follows: DGGITQSPKYLFRKEGQNVTLSCEQNLNHDAMYWYRQDPGQGLRLIYYSQIVNDFQKGDIAEGYSVSREKKESFPLTVTSAQKNPTAFYLCASSPGQGSDGYTFGSGTRLTVV.

The genes are TRBV2 and TRBJ1-2; tentative D call: TRBD1 (5 bases). This CDR3 has 14 amino acids. V lost 6 bases and J 4 bases, leaving 15 bases between the germline ends. CDR1 and CDR2 from the germline V gene are SNHLY and FYNNEI. The CDR3 here is CASSLPRDFYGYTF. Here the CDR3 DNA reads TGTGCCAGCAGCCTTCCTCGGGACTTCTATGGCTACACCTTC. Complete variable domain (other parts from reference TRBV2 and TRBJ1-2): EPEVTQTPSHQVTQMGQEVILRCVPISNHLYFYWYRQILGQKVEFLVSFYNNEISEKSEIFDDQFSVERPDGSNFTLKIRSTKLEDSAMYFCASSLPRDFYGYTFGSGTRLTVV.

The chain joins TRBV25-1 to TRBJ2-7, with 7 bases identical to TRBD1. V shed 3 bases, J shed 5 bases, and the junction held 10 bases outside the gene matches. Germline V CDR1 and CDR2: MGHDK, SYGVNS. The CDR3 consists of 15 residues. CDR3 sequence reads: CASSDYRQGMDEQYF. CDR3 nucleotide sequence: TGTGCCAGCAGTGATTATCGACAGGGTATGGACGAGCAGTACTTC.

The chain carries TRBV18 and TRBJ2-2, with unresolved D. The CDR3 length is 13 residues. CDR1 is KGHSH, CDR2 LQKENI, per germline. V was trimmed by 3 bases and J by 3 bases, leaving 5 bases between them. The CDR3 protein is CASSPLYTGELFF. CDR3 DNA: TGTGCCAGCTCACCTCTTTACACCGGGGAGCTGTTTTTT.

This chain joins TRBV10-3 and TRBJ2-3, with TRBD2 matching over 8 bases. Germline V gives CDR1 ENHRY, CDR2 SYGVKD. The CDR3 runs 15 residues. The V segment lost 3 bases and the J segment 2 bases; nucleotides outside the gene matches: 4. CDR3 sequence: CAISERRGDTDTQYF. The CDR3, as DNA: TGTGCCATCAGTGAACGGCGGGGGGACACAGATACGCAGTATTTT.

This rearrangement joins TRBV30 to TRBJ2-1; the match to TRBD1 covers 8 bases. The CDR3 runs to 14 residues. Germline CDR1 and CDR2: GTSNPN and SVGIG (reference sequence). V dropped 5 bases and J dropped 2; count of bases not matched to a gene: 5. The CDR3 is CAWDRGGPYNEQFF. In nucleotides, the CDR3 is TGTGCCTGGGACAGGGGAGGACCCTACAATGAGCAGTTCTTC.

The chain is built from TRBV15 and TRBJ1-2, with D perhaps TRBD1 (6 bases). Trimming cost V 0 bases and J 8 bases, with 13 bases left between them. The CDR3 spans 14 residues. Germline V CDR1 and CDR2: LNHNV, YYDKDF (reference sequence). CDR3 amino acids: CATSRDRGGWGYTF. CDR3 DNA: TGTGCCACCAGCAGAGATAGAGGGGGTTGGGGCTACACCTTC.

The V and J genes are TRBV6-6 and TRBJ2-3, with 10 bases aligning to TRBD2. Germline V gene lookup returns CDR1 MNHNY and CDR2 SVGAGI (reference sequence). The CDR3 extends over 14 amino acids. V shed 8 bases and J 2 bases; nucleotides not matched to a gene: 4. CDR3 DNA sequence: TGTGCCAGCCAACTAGCGGGACACACAGATACGCAGTATTTT. Protein: CASQLAGHTDTQYF.

This clone was counted once. V gene TRBV5-1 combines with J gene TRBJ1-1; 11 nucleotides agree with TRBD1. In germline, CDR1 is SGHRS, CDR2 YFSETQ. The CDR3 has 15 residues. V gave up 3 bases and J gave up 4 bases; unmatched junction bases: 5. This chain's CDR3 is CASSSGQGAGTEAFF. CDR3 coding DNA: TGCGCCAGCAGCTCTGGACAGGGGGCGGGCACTGAAGCTTTCTTT.

This clone was detected once. The rearrangement uses TRBV29-1 and TRBJ1-1; 12 bases are shared with TRBD1. V was clipped by 8 bases and J by 1 base; unmatched bases: 8. Germline CDR1 and CDR2: SQVTM and ANQGSEA. The CDR3 is 15 amino acids. The CDR3 here is CSTDGTGGRNTEAFF. DNA for the CDR3: TGCAGCACCGACGGGACAGGGGGCCGGAACACTGAAGCTTTCTTT.

The rearrangement uses TRBV10-3 and TRBJ2-7; 8 positions match TRBD2. Germline CDR1 and CDR2: ENHRY and SYGVKD. V lost 8 bases and J lost 0; bases outside the gene matches: 6. This CDR3 has 14 residues. The CDR3 region is CAILDGRDSYEQYF. CDR3 coding DNA: TGTGCCATCCTGGACGGGAGGGACTCCTACGAGCAGTACTTC.

The chain recombines TRBV11-2 with TRBJ1-2; perhaps TRBD1 as D (5 bases). In germline, CDR1 is SGHAT, CDR2 FQNNGV. The ends were cut back, 1 base at V and 3 bases at J, with 9 bases in the middle. The CDR3 runs 14 residues. The CDR3 is CASSLGQGHYGYTF. In nucleotides, the CDR3 is TGTGCCAGCAGCTTAGGCCAGGGCCACTATGGCTACACCTTC.

This clone appeared once. V and J are TRBV13 and TRBJ1-1, with D tentatively TRBD1 (5 bases). The length of the CDR3 is 13 residues. Germline loops: CDR1 PRHDT, CDR2 FYEKMQ (reference sequence). The V and J ends lost 2 bases and 7 bases respectively, with 11 bases between them. CDR3 DNA sequence: TGTGCCAGCAGCTTACAGGGCCCAAATGAAGCTTTCTTT. Translated, it gives CASSLQGPNEAFF. Full variable domain (remainder filled in from reference TRBV13 and TRBJ1-1): AAGVIQSPRHLIKEKRETATLKCYPIPRHDTVYWYQQGPGQDPQFLISFYEKMQSDKGSIPDRFSAQQFSDYHSELNMSSLELGDSALYFCASSLQGPNEAFFGQGTRLTVV.

A remark on this clone: Distinct nucleotide sequences in the sample also encode this CDR3. The V and J genes are TRBV29-1 and TRBJ1-4, with TRBD1 as a possible D gene (6 bases). The CDR3 totals 12 residues. The V and J ends lost 5 bases and 4 bases respectively, with 8 bases between them. In germline, CDR1 is SQVTM, CDR2 ANQGSEA. As DNA, the CDR3 is TGCAGCGTTCAGGGGAGTAATGAAAAACTGTTTTTT. This translates into CSVQGSNEKLFF.

The CDR3 region has the DNA TGTGCCAGCAACCAGGGAAACGGAGGCTACACCTTC. This encodes CASNQGNGGYTF. V is TRBV6-5 and J is TRBJ1-2; tentative D call: TRBD1 (5 bases). Germline V gene lookup returns CDR1 MNHEY and CDR2 SVGAGI. V lost 7 bases and J 8 bases, leaving 14 bases between the germline ends. The CDR3 consists of 12 residues.

This rearrangement joins TRBV27 to TRBJ2-1; TRBD1 matches 11 bases. CDR3 length: 15 residues. V lost 3 bases to trimming and J lost 5 bases; unmatched junction nucleotides: 3. Germline V gives CDR1 MNHEY, CDR2 SMNVEV (reference sequence). CDR3 nucleotide sequence: TGTGCCAGCAGTTTCCCGGACAGGGGGCACAATGAGCAGTTCTTC. This translates into CASSFPDRGHNEQFF.

J is TRBJ1-5 and V is TRBV24-1; 9 bases align to TRBD1. Looked up from germline, CDR1 is KGHDR and CDR2 is SFDVKD. The trim removed 2 bases at V and 2 bases at J, leaving 9 bases unmatched. The CDR3 loop spans 18 amino acids. The CDR3 loop reads CATSDSRTGVNGNQPQHF. The CDR3 DNA follows: TGTGCCACCAGTGATTCCAGGACAGGGGTCAACGGCAATCAGCCCCAGCATTTT.

The rearrangement uses TRBV2 and TRBJ1-6; D is perhaps TRBD1 (6 bases). Germline CDR1 and CDR2: SNHLY and FYNNEI. The CDR3 is 14 amino acids. The V end lost 6 bases, the J end lost 8 bases, and 14 bases lay between the germline ends. CDR3 bases: TGTGCCAGCAGCGATACAGGGTGGGATTCACCCCTCCACTTT. This translates into CASSDTGWDSPLHF.

This clone occurred once. The chain links TRBV11-2 to TRBJ2-7; 7 nucleotides align to TRBD1. The CDR3 totals 17 residues. The ends lost 1 base at V and 4 bases at J; junction bases unmatched: 13. The germline CDR1 and CDR2 sequences are SGHAT and FQNNGV. The CDR3 DNA reads TGTGCCAGCAGCTTAGTAGGGGGCAGGGTAGCCCCTTACGAGCAGTACTTC. Translation gives CASSLVGGRVAPYEQYF.

V gene TRBV7-9 combines with J gene TRBJ1-2; D is unclear. Trimming took 1 base from V and 7 from J, leaving 10 bases between them. The germline gives CDR1 SEHNR, CDR2 FQNEAQ (reference sequence). The CDR3 covers 13 residues. Here the CDR3 reads CASSLGGISGYTF. CDR3 DNA sequence: TGTGCCAGCAGCTTAGGAGGGATTTCTGGCTACACCTTC.